These 10 T cell receptor beta chains were all obtained from the same sample, sequenced in a study of control samples from healthy donors and cancer patients. Sequencing used immunoSEQ multiplex PCR; TCRdb keeps in-frame clones, though not all of them. This table has around 200,000 clones, 91% appearing once. The specimen was blood. The receptor set was obtained from a woman aged 25-40 years in good health.

For the CDR3, the DNA is TGTGCCAGCAGCTCCGGGGGCTCCTACAATGAGCAGTTCTTC. This translates into CASSSGGSYNEQFF. The chain is built from TRBV7-9 and TRBJ2-1, with a weak D call TRBD2 (6 bases). V lost 4 bases, J lost 0 bases, and 7 bases lay in between. CDR3 length equals 14 residues. The germline CDR1 and CDR2 sequences are SEHNR and FQNEAQ (reference sequence).

This CDR3 is CASSQSVDSNQPQHF. Here the CDR3 DNA reads TGCGCCAGCAGTCAATCGGTAGATAGCAATCAGCCCCAGCATTTT. The chain uses TRBV23-1 and TRBJ1-5; D remains unclear. TRBV23-1 is annotated as an ORF whose role is uncertain. This CDR3 is 15 amino acids long. The germline V and J ends were trimmed by 0 bases and 0 bases, with 6 bases remaining between them.

As regards this clone: The same CDR3 can be traced to other DNA sequences in this sample. V is TRBV2 and J is TRBJ1-5; 9 bases agree with TRBD1. Germline V CDR1 and CDR2: SNHLY, FYNNEI. The CDR3 covers 14 residues. V trimming: 5 bases; J trimming: 2 bases; junction bases outside the gene matches: 1. DNA for the CDR3: TGTGCCAGCAGTCGGACAGGGGGCAATCAGCCCCAGCATTTT. Encoded protein: CASSRTGGNQPQHF. The full variable domain, its missing parts supplied by reference TRBV2 and TRBJ1-5, is EPEVTQTPSHQVTQMGQEVILRCVPISNHLYFYWYRQILGQKVEFLVSFYNNEISEKSEIFDDQFSVERPDGSNFTLKIRSTKLEDSAMYFCASSRTGGNQPQHFGDGTRLSIL.

This chain joins TRBV5-4 and TRBJ1-4; TRBD1 aligns across 9 bases. The CDR3 totals 14 residues. J was trimmed by 6 bases and V by 5 bases; bases with no gene match: 5. CDR1 is SGHNT and CDR2 is YYREEE in the germline V gene (reference sequence). The CDR3 nucleotides are TGTGCCAGCAGTTCCGACAGGGGGGATGAAAAACTGTTTTTT. Its protein product is CASSSDRGDEKLFF.

Notes on this clone: Other DNA sequences in this specimen translate into the identical CDR3. The rearrangement links TRBV11-2 to TRBJ1-5; D is unclear. The V and J ends lost 0 bases and 6 bases respectively, with 6 bases between them. The CDR3 covers 13 residues. CDR1 and CDR2 from the germline V gene are SGHAT and FQNNGV. CDR3 protein: CASSLDRGQPQHF. CDR3 sequence (DNA): TGTGCCAGCAGCTTAGACCGTGGTCAGCCCCAGCATTTT.

The chain recombines TRBV5-1 with TRBJ1-3; perhaps TRBD1 as D (5 bases). Germline assignment: CDR1 SGHRS and CDR2 YFSETQ. The V and J ends lost 0 bases and 0 bases respectively, with 10 bases between them. The CDR3 totals 16 residues. CDR3 nucleotides: TGCGCCAGCAGCTTGGACCGACAGAGCTCTGGAAACACCATATATTTT. Its protein is CASSLDRQSSGNTIYF.

The chain couples TRBV11-2 to TRBJ2-3, with a possible D match to TRBD2 (6 bases). This CDR3 region has 15 residues. Germline values: CDR1 SGHAT, CDR2 FQNNGV. Trimming took off 1 base at V and 2 bases at J, with 10 bases between the two ends. The CDR3: CASSLGLVHTDTQYF. The DNA for the CDR3 is TGTGCCAGCAGCTTAGGACTAGTCCACACAGATACGCAGTATTTT.

This chain joins TRBV25-1 and TRBJ1-2, with 9 bases identical to TRBD1. This CDR3 is built from 12 residues. The germline CDR1 and CDR2 sequences are MGHDK and SYGVNS. V lost 4 bases and J lost 8; bases outside the gene matches: 2. CDR3: CASSADRGGYTF. The CDR3 bases are TGTGCCAGCAGTGCGGACAGGGGAGGCTACACCTTC.

Of note for this clone: Other DNA sequences in this specimen translate into the identical CDR3. The CDR3 nucleotides read TGTGCCTGGAGTGTTGATAGCAATCAGCCCCAGCATTTT. It specifies CAWSVDSNQPQHF. V and J are TRBV30 and TRBJ1-5; no definite D call. The CDR3 extends over 13 amino acids. Trimming stripped 0 bases from V and 0 bases from J, with 3 bases between. Germline values: CDR1 GTSNPN, CDR2 SVGIG (reference sequence).

This chain uses TRBV18 with TRBJ1-5, with TRBD1 as a possible D gene (6 bases). The CDR3 is 14 residues long. Germline V CDR1 and CDR2: KGHSH, LQKENI. V was clipped by 3 bases and J by 7 bases, with 13 bases between them. CDR3 sequence: CASSPEGGQQPQHF. In nucleotides, the CDR3 is TGTGCCAGCTCACCGGAGGGGGGCCAGCAGCCCCAGCATTTT.